Listed below are T cell receptor beta chains from one sample, sequenced in a study of OX40 agonist ivuxolimab in advanced cancers. Generated by immunoSEQ multiplex PCR, the TCRdb table keeps only in-frame clones and is missing some. The table lists about 48,000 clones, about three quarters of them singletons. The sample consisted of CD4+ or CD8+ T cells sorted from blood, taken in a trial of the OX40 agonist ivuxolimab. Receptors were obtained from an adult with an advanced solid tumor such as melanoma, head and neck, liver or kidney cancer. Each CDR3 is given with its conserved first and last residue. The D gene is left open where the match is weak. The size field is filled for only some rows; it gives once, few, many or a size class.

D gene | J gene | V gene | CDR3 length | clone size | CDR3 DNA | CDR3 protein
- | TRBJ1-4 | TRBV6-1 | 15 | - | TGTGCCAGCAGTGAAGGTGCGGGTACGAATGAAAAACTGTTTTTT | CASSEGAGTNEKLFF
- | TRBJ1-1 | TRBV5-4 | 13 | - | TGTGCCAGCAGCCGGGACCGACACAGTGAAGCTTTCTTT | CASSRDRHSEAFF
- | TRBJ2-7 | TRBV6-5 | 15 | - | TGTGCCAGCAGTTACATCGGGAAGTACTCCTACGAGCAGTACTTC | CASSYIGKYSYEQYF
- | TRBJ2-7 | TRBV6-5 | 13 | - | TGTGCCAGCAGCTGGACAGTCACCTACGAGCAGTACTTC | CASSWTVTYEQYF
- | TRBJ1-1 | TRBV10-1 | 12 | - | TGCGCCAGCGGTCGGGATACCACTGAAGCTTTCTTT | CASGRDTTEAFF
- | TRBJ1-2 | TRBV9 | 12 | medium-sized | TGTGCCAGCAGCGTAGGGTTGTATGGCTACACCTTC | CASSVGLYGYTF
TRBD1 | TRBJ2-2 | TRBV6-5 | 15 | - | TGTGCCAGCAGACGACAGGGGGCGAACACCGGGGAGCTGTTTTTT | CASRRQGANTGELFF
TRBD1 | TRBJ1-5 | TRBV28 | 12 | - | TGTGCCAGCAGCAGGGGGAATCAGCCCCAGCATTTT | CASSRGNQPQHF
- | TRBJ2-3 | TRBV7-9 | 15 | once | TGTGCCAGCAGCACGACAGACGGGGGAAGGGATACGCAGTATTTT | CASSTTDGGRDTQYF
TRBD2 | TRBJ2-1 | TRBV2 | 15 | - | TGTGCCAGCAGGAAGCTAGCGGGCTCCTACAATGAGCAGTTCTTC | CASRKLAGSYNEQFF
- | TRBJ1-5 | TRBV5-6 | 15 | - | TGTGCCAGCAGCCCTGGGGGCGGGATGAATCAGCCCCAGCATTTT | CASSPGGGMNQPQHF
TRBD1 | TRBJ2-6 | TRBV11-2 | 19 | - | TGTGCCAGCAGCTTAGGCACAGGGGGCAGTCTTTTTAGGGCCAACGTCCTGACTTTC | CASSLGTGGSLFRANVLTF
- | TRBJ1-2 | TRBV6-5 | 15 | - | TGTGCCAGCAGTCTCAGGCGAGCCCAGGACTATGGCTACACCTTC | CASSLRRAQDYGYTF
- | TRBJ2-1 | TRBV9 | 15 | few | TGTGCCAGCAGCGTAGACCCCCGGTCCTACAATGAGCAGTTCTTC | CASSVDPRSYNEQFF
- | TRBJ1-5 | TRBV10-2 | 15 | - | TGCGCCAGCAGTGAGTCTGGGCACCGCAATCAGCCCCAGCATTTT | CASSESGHRNQPQHF
- | TRBJ1-5 | TRBV12-2 | 15 | few | TGTGCAAGTCGCTTGACCAGGGTACTCAATCAGCCCCAGCATTTT | CASRLTRVLNQPQHF
TRBD1 | TRBJ1-5 | TRBV7-2 | 15 | - | TGTGCCAGCAGCGCTCGGACAGGGCGCAATCAGCCCCAGCATTTT | CASSARTGRNQPQHF
TRBD2 | TRBJ2-1 | TRBV5-1 | 18 | - | TGCGCCAGCAGCTTGGCACTAGCGGGAGGGCGGACCTACAATGAGCAGTTCTTC | CASSLALAGGRTYNEQFF
TRBD1 | TRBJ1-1 | TRBV7-2 | 12 | - | TGTGCCAGCAGAACAGGGGACACTGAAGCTTTCTTT | CASRTGDTEAFF
- | TRBJ2-1 | TRBV2 | 15 | - | TGTGCCAGCAGTACCGACCCGAGCTCCTACAATGAGCAGTTCTTC | CASSTDPSSYNEQFF
TRBD2 | TRBJ2-3 | TRBV4-1 | 19 | - | TGCGCCAGCAGCCAAGATGTCGGCGGGAGGGGGTTAGGGACAGATACGCAGTATTTT | CASSQDVGGRGLGTDTQYF
TRBD1 | TRBJ2-5 | TRBV14 | 16 | - | TGTGCCAGCAGCCAAGATCTTAGGGGGCCCCAAGAGACCCAGTACTTC | CASSQDLRGPQETQYF
- | TRBJ1-5 | TRBV4-1 | 15 | - | TGCGCCAGCAGCCAAGGGGGCGGGGGAAATCAGCCCCAGCATTTT | CASSQGGGGNQPQHF
- | TRBJ2-7 | TRBV18 | 15 | few | TGTGCCAGCTCACCATGGAGGGGGCCTCGTGACGAGCAGTACTTC | CASSPWRGPRDEQYF
- | TRBJ2-3 | TRBV5-4 | 17 | few | TGTGCCAGCAGCTTGGATTTCCTGGAAACGAGCACAGATACGCAGTATTTT | CASSLDFLETSTDTQYF
TRBD1 | TRBJ1-5 | TRBV4-1 | 14 | - | TGCGCCAGCAGCCAGGGACAGAGCAATCAGCCCCAGCATTTT | CASSQGQSNQPQHF
TRBD2 | TRBJ2-1 | TRBV5-1 | 18 | - | TGCGCCAGCAGCCAGCTAGCGGGAGGACCCAGCTCCTACAATGAGCAGTTCTTC | CASSQLAGGPSSYNEQFF
- | TRBJ1-3 | TRBV6-1 | 13 | - | TGTGCCAGCAGTGAGCAGGGTGGAAACACCATATATTTT | CASSEQGGNTIYF
- | TRBJ1-6 | TRBV6-1 | 11 | - | TGTGCCAGCAGCTCATTTTCACCCCTCCACTTT | CASSSFSPLHF
TRBD2 | TRBJ2-7 | TRBV29-1 | 15 | - | TGCAGCGTTGAAGAAAAGCGGGAGGCCTCCTACGAGCAGTACTTC | CSVEEKREASYEQYF
TRBD1 | TRBJ2-7 | TRBV6-1 | 15 | - | TGTGCCAGCGCGGCCACAGGGGGCTTATCCTACGAGCAGTACTTC | CASAATGGLSYEQYF
TRBD2 | TRBJ2-7 | TRBV11-2 | 14 | - | TGTGCCAGCAGCTTAGGGGCGGGAGGCTACGAGCAGTACTTC | CASSLGAGGYEQYF
TRBD1 | TRBJ2-3 | TRBV7-6 | 16 | - | TGTGCCAGCAGCTTATCTGGGACAGGTAGCACAGATACGCAGTATTTT | CASSLSGTGSTDTQYF
- | TRBJ1-2 | TRBV7-9 | 14 | - | TGTGCCAGCAGTAGCGGTGCGGGGGACTATGGCTACACCTTC | CASSSGAGDYGYTF
TRBD1 | TRBJ2-7 | TRBV2 | 14 | - | TGTGCCAGCAGTGGGGCAGGGGGCTCCTACGAGCAGTACTTC | CASSGAGGSYEQYF
TRBD1 | TRBJ2-2 | TRBV10-3 | 14 | few | TGTGCCATTCACCGGGACAGGGACACCGGGGAGCTGTTTTTT | CAIHRDRDTGELFF
- | TRBJ2-2 | TRBV19 | 18 | once | TGTGCCAGTACCATCCCGGGGACTGCGTTACCTAAAACCGGGGAGCTGTTTTTT | CASTIPGTALPKTGELFF
TRBD1 | TRBJ1-2 | TRBV19 | 16 | - | TGTGCCAGTAGCCCCCTCGGGGACAGGGGGTCCTTCGGCTACACCTTC | CASSPLGDRGSFGYTF
- | TRBJ2-7 | TRBV19 | 14 | once | TGTGCCAGTAGTGTCTCCGGGACACCCTACGAGCAGTACTTC | CASSVSGTPYEQYF
TRBD1 | TRBJ2-5 | TRBV7-6 | 17 | once | TGTGCCAGCAGCCCACCGGGACAGAATAGGGGACAAGAGACCCAGTACTTC | CASSPPGQNRGQETQYF
- | TRBJ1-1 | TRBV18 | 15 | - | TGTGCCAGCTCACCACAGCTGGGAGGGAACACTGAAGCTTTCTTT | CASSPQLGGNTEAFF
TRBD1 | TRBJ2-5 | TRBV27 | 16 | - | TGTGCCAGCAGTTACGGACAGGGATATCCATCGGAGACCCAGTACTTC | CASSYGQGYPSETQYF